This record concerns one T cell receptor (beta chain) sequence. This record belongs to a study of shared clonotypes between healthy human individuals. Germline values: CDR1 SGHDN, CDR2 FVKESK. The CDR3 length is 16 residues. Trimming at V came to 2 bases and at J to 1 base, leaving 3 bases not matched to a gene. Naive CD8 cells lacked CD45RO and underwent positive selection for CCR7, leaving out terminally differentiated effector memory CD45RA+ cells. The repertoire was sequenced with immunoSEQ multiplex PCR; TCRdb's copy has only in-frame clones and lacks some. This table has roughly 2,000,000 clones, about 95% appearing once.

The clonotype comes from a man younger than 35 in good health. The sequencing sample was made of naive CD8+ T cells sorted from blood. The chain joins TRBV14 to TRBJ2-2, with 8 positions matching TRBD2. CDR3 nucleotide sequence: TGTGCCAGCAGCCAACGGCTAGCGGGGAACACCGGGGAGCTGTTTTTT. Translation: CASSQRLAGNTGELFF. Looking up the rest from reference TRBV14 and TRBJ2-2 gives the full variable domain: EAGVTQFPSHSVIEKGQTVTLRCDPISGHDNLYWYRRVMGKEIKFLLHFVKESKQDESGMPNNRFLAERTGGTYSTLKVQPAELEDSGVYFCASSQRLAGNTGELFFGEGSRLTVL.